The present entry profiles one TCR beta chain with its context. What it binds is unknown. This sample is drawn from a study of blood T cells in healthy people across ages. Overall study results and limits: Changes in expanded clonotypes were possibly confounded, as the CMV status of donors was unknown. It was held that diversity estimates obtained from one million T cells represented underestimates.

The CDR3 is 16 residues long. Trimming removed 5 bases at V and 0 bases at J, with 13 bases between. Germline V gene sequence: CDR1 SGHAT, CDR2 FQNNGV. Through a sample-barcoded 5' primer and a J-beta primer mix, a second PCR was run for roughly 7 to 12 cycles. Template switching added a 12-random-nucleotide identifier to every cDNA molecule. TCRdb ran MiXCR on the 5' RACE reads and lists one entry per CDR3 protein. The sample includes some 800,000 distinct CDR3 sequences, under 45% of them seen just once. Sequencing was carried out using blood. The origin of this receptor is a man in his fifties or sixties in good health. This chain connects TRBV11-2 to TRBJ1-4; D remains unclear. CDR3 DNA sequence: TGTGCCAGCAGCCTCCTCGGCGGGGCAACTAATGAAAAACTGTTTTTT. It is translated as CASSLLGGATNEKLFF.